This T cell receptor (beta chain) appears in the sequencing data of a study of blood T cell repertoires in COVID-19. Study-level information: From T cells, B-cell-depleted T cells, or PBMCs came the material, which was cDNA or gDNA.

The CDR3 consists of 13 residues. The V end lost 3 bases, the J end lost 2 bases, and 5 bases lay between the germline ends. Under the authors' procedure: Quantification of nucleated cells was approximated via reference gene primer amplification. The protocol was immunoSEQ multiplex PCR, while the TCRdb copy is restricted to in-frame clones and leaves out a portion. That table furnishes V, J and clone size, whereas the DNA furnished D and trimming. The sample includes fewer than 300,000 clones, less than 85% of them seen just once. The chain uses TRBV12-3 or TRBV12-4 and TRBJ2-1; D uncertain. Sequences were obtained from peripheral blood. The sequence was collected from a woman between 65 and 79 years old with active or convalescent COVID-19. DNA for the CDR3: TGTGCCAGCAGTTTCTCTGCCTACAATGAGCAGTTCTTC. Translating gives CASSFSAYNEQFF.